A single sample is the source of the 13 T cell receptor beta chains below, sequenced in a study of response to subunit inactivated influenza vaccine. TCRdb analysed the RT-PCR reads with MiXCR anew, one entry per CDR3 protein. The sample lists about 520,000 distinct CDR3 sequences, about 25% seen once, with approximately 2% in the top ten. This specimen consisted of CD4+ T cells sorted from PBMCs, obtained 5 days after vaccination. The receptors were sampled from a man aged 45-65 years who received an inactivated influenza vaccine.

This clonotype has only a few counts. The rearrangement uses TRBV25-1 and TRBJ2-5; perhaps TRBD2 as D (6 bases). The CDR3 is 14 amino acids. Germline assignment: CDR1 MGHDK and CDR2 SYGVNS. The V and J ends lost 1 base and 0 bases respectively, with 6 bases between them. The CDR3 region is CASSEWRDQETQYF. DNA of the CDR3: TGTGCCAGCAGTGAATGGAGGGACCAAGAGACCCAGTACTTC.

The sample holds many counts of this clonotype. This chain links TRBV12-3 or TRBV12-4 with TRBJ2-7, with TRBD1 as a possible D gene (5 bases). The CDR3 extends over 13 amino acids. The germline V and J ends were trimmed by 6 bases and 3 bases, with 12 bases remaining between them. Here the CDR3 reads CASSTLDIYEQYF. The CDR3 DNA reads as TGTGCCAGCAGCACCCTGGACATCTACGAGCAGTACTTC.

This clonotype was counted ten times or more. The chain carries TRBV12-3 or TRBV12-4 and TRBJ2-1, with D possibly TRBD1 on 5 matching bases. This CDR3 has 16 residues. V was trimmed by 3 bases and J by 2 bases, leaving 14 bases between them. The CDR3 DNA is TGTGCCAGCAGTTTGCGTGCAGGGATCACCTACAATGAGCAGTTCTTC. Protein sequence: CASSLRAGITYNEQFF.

CDR3 sequence (DNA): TGCAGTGCTAGAGTGGAGTTCAGGGGGAACACTGAAGCTTTCTTT. Its protein is CSARVEFRGNTEAFF. The chain joins TRBV20-1 to TRBJ1-1; D may be TRBD1 (6 bases). Deletions cut 1 base from V and 1 base from J, with 13 bases between. The CDR3 extends over 15 amino acids. CDR1 DFQATT and CDR2 SNEGSKA come from the germline V gene (reference sequence).

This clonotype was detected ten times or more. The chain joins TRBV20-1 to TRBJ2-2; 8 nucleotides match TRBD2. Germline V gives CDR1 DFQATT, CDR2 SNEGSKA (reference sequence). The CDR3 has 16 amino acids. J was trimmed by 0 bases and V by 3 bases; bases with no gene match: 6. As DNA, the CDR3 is TGCAGTGCTAGGACGCTAGCGGGCGCGAACACCGGGGAGCTGTTTTTT. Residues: CSARTLAGANTGELFF.

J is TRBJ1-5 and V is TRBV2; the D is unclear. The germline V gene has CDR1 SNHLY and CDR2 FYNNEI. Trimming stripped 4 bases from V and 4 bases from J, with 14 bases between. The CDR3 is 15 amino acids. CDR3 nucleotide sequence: TGTGCCAGCAGTGCGGCCGAAGGAGTTAATCAGCCCCAGCATTTT. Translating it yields CASSAAEGVNQPQHF.

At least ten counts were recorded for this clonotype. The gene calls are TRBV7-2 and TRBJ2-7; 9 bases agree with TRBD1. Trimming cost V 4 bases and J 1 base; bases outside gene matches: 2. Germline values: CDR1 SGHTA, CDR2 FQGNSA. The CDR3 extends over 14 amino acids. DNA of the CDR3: TGTGCCAGCAGCTGGGACAGGGAGTCCTACGAGCAGTACTTC. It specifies CASSWDRESYEQYF.

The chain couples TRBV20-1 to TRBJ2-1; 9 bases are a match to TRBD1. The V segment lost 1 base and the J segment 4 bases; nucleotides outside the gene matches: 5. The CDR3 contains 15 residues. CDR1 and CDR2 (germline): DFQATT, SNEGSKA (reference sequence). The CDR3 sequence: CSARGEDRGYNEQFF. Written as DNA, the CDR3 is TGCAGTGCTAGAGGGGAGGACAGGGGTTACAATGAGCAGTTCTTC.

The DNA of the CDR3 is TGCAGTGCTAGCGCTACCGGGGCCCCGGCCACCGGGGAGCTGTTTTTT. This sequence encodes CSASATGAPATGELFF. The V call is TRBV20-1, the J call TRBJ2-2; D may correspond to TRBD1 or TRBD2 (5 bases each). The CDR3 is made up of 16 amino acids. CDR1 is DFQATT and CDR2 is SNEGSKA in the germline V gene (reference sequence). V was shortened by 3 bases and J by 4 bases, with 18 bases between the two germline ends.

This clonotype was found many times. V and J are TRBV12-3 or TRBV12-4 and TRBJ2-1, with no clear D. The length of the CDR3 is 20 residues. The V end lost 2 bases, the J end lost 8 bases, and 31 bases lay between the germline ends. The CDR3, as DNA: TGTGCCAGCAGTTTAATAGCCCCCCCAAAGGGATCCACCGGCAGCGATGAGCAGTTCTTC. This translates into CASSLIAPPKGSTGSDEQFF.

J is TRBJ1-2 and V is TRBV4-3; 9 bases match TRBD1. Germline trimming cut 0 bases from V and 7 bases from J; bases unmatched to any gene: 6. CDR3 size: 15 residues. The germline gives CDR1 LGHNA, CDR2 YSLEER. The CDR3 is CASSQEQTGGGGYTF. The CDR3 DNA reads TGCGCCAGCAGCCAAGAACAGACAGGGGGAGGTGGCTACACCTTC.

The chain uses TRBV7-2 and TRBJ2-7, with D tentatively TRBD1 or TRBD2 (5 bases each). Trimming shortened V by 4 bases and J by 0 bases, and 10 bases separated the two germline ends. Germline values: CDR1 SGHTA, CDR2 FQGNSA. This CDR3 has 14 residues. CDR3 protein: CASSYGAPSYEQYF. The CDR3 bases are TGTGCCAGCAGCTACGGGGCCCCCTCCTACGAGCAGTACTTC.

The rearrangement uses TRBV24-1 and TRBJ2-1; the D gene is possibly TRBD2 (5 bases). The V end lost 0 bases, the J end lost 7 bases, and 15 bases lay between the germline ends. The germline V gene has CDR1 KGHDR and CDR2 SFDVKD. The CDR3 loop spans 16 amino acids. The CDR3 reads CATSDLHGKRRNEQFF. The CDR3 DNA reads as TGTGCCACCAGTGATTTGCATGGGAAAAGGAGGAATGAGCAGTTCTTC.